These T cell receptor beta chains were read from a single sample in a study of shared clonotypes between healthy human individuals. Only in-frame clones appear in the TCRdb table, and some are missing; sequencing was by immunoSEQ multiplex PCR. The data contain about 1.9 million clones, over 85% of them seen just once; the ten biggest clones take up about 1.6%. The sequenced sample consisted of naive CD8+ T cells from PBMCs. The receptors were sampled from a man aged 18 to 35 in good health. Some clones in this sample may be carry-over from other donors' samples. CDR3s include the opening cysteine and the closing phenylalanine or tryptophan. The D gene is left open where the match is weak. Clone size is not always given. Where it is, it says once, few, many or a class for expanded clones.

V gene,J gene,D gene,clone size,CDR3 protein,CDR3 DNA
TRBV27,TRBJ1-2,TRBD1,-,CASSFWTGGNGYTF,TGTGCCAGCAGTTTTTGGACAGGGGGCAATGGCTACACCTTC
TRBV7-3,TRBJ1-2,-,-,CASSLTGAGNYGYTF,TGTGCCAGCAGCTTAACCGGGGCGGGAAACTATGGCTACACCTTC
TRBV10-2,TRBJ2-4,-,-,CASKEGVGTKNIQYF,TGCGCCAGCAAAGAGGGGGTGGGAACCAAAAACATTCAGTACTTC
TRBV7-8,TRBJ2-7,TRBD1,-,CASSLPTYGTGGYEQYF,TGTGCCAGCAGCTTACCCACATACGGGACAGGGGGCTACGAGCAGTACTTC
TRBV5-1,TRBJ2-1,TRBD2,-,CASSLWGGSSYNEQFF,TGCGCCAGCAGCTTATGGGGCGGGAGCTCCTACAATGAGCAGTTCTTC
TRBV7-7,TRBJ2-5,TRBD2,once,CASSDAGLAGETQYF,TGTGCCAGCAGCGACGCGGGGCTAGCGGGGGAGACCCAGTACTTC
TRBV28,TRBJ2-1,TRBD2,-,CASIPGLAGLMSYNEQFF,TGTGCCAGCATCCCGGGACTAGCGGGATTAATGTCCTACAATGAGCAGTTCTTC
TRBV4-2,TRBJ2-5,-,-,CASSYRFQETQYF,TGTGCCAGCAGCTACAGGTTTCAAGAGACCCAGTACTTC
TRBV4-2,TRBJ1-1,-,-,CASTWALNTEAFF,TGTGCCAGCACCTGGGCCTTAAACACTGAAGCTTTCTTT
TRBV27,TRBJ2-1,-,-,CASGVGGPYNEQFF,TGTGCCAGCGGCGTGGGAGGTCCCTACAATGAGCAGTTCTTC
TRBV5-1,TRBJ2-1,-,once,CASSLAGSPSVNEQFF,TGCGCCAGCAGCTTGGCCGGCTCCCCTTCGGTAAATGAGCAGTTCTTC
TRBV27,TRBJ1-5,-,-,CASSLTGAGQPQHF,TGTGCCAGCAGTTTGACCGGAGCGGGCCAGCCCCAGCATTTT
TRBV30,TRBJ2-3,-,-,CASGTYSTDTQYF,TGTGCCTCCGGGACCTATAGCACAGATACGCAGTATTTT
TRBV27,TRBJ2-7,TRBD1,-,CASRGDSYEQYF,TGTGCCAGCAGAGGGGACAGCTACGAGCAGTACTTC
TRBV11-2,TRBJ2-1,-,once,CASSVGGAYNEQFF,TGTGCCAGCAGCGTTGGTGGGGCCTACAATGAGCAGTTCTTC
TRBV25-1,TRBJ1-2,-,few,CASSEGHSYGYTF,TGTGCCAGCAGTGAAGGACACAGCTATGGCTACACCTTC
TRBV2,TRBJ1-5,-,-,CASSEDRSQNQPQHF,TGTGCCAGCAGCGAAGACAGGAGCCAAAATCAGCCCCAGCATTTT
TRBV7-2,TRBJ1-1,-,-,CASSPSLGILTEAFF,TGTGCCAGCAGCCCCTCGCTCGGGATTCTGACTGAAGCTTTCTTT
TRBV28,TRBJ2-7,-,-,CASRVSQGSSYEQYF,TGTGCCAGCAGGGTCTCTCAGGGGAGCTCCTACGAGCAGTACTTC
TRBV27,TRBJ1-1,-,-,CASSLGMVNRGEAFF,TGTGCCAGCAGTTTAGGTATGGTCAATAGGGGTGAAGCTTTCTTT
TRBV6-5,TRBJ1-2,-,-,CASSYSHWGDGYGYTF,TGTGCCAGCAGTTACTCGCATTGGGGGGACGGGTATGGCTACACCTTC
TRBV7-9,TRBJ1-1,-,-,CASSVSSDLGAFF,TGTGCCAGCAGCGTCAGTAGCGACCTGGGGGCTTTCTTT
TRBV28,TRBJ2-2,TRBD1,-,CASRSGTDWNTGELFF,TGTGCCAGCAGATCCGGGACAGACTGGAACACCGGGGAGCTGTTTTTT
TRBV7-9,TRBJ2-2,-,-,CASSFPLPGELFF,TGTGCCAGCAGCTTCCCTCTTCCCGGGGAGCTGTTTTTT
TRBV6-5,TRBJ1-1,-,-,CASSLTRGLNTEAFF,TGTGCCAGCAGTCTAACACGGGGCCTGAACACTGAAGCTTTCTTT
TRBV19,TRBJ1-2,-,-,CASSTPWDGPGDYTF,TGTGCCAGTAGTACCCCCTGGGACGGCCCAGGGGACTACACCTTC
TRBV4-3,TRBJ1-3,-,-,CASSQDELTLSGNTIYF,TGCGCCAGCAGCCAAGATGAGTTAACCCTCTCTGGAAACACCATATATTTT
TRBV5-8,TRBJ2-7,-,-,CASSFGYLDEQYF,TGTGCCAGCAGCTTCGGTTATTTGGACGAGCAGTACTTC
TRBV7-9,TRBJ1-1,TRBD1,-,CASSSSHRGNTEAFF,TGTGCCAGCAGCTCGTCCCACAGGGGAAACACTGAAGCTTTCTTT
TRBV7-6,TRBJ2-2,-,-,CASSFRGGNTGELFF,TGTGCCAGCAGCTTCCGCGGGGGCAACACCGGGGAGCTGTTTTTT
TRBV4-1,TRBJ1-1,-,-,CASSLTGATGEAFF,TGCGCCAGCAGCCTAACCGGGGCAACCGGGGAAGCTTTCTTT
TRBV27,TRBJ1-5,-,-,CASSLLGLSNQPQHF,TGTGCCAGCAGTTTATTGGGGCTGAGCAATCAGCCCCAGCATTTT
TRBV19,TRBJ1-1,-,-,CASSAARGGNTEAFF,TGTGCCAGTAGTGCCGCCAGGGGAGGGAACACTGAAGCTTTCTTT
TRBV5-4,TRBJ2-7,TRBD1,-,CASSLETGDPYEQYF,TGTGCCAGCAGCTTGGAAACAGGGGACCCCTACGAGCAGTACTTC
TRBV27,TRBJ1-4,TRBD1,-,CASSPMTGRGPTNEKLFF,TGTGCCAGCAGTCCGATGACAGGGAGGGGACCAACTAATGAAAAACTGTTTTTT
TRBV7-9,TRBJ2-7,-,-,CAIETFSYEQYF,TGTGCCATCGAGACATTTTCCTACGAGCAGTACTTC
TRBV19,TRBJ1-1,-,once,CASSPTANTEAFF,TGTGCCAGTAGTCCGACAGCCAACACTGAAGCTTTCTTT
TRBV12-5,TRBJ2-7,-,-,CASGSQGGDGEQYF,TGTGCTAGTGGTTCCCAGGGGGGAGACGGCGAGCAGTACTTC
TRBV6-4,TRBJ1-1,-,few,CASRDSGDTEAFF,TGTGCCAGCAGAGACTCGGGCGACACTGAAGCTTTCTTT
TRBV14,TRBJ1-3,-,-,CASSPTWGSGNTIYF,TGTGCCAGCAGCCCGACCTGGGGATCTGGAAACACCATATATTTT
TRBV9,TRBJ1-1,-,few,CASSAGLLDTEAFF,TGTGCCAGCAGCGCGGGACTGTTAGACACTGAAGCTTTCTTT
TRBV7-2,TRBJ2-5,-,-,CASSLELVHVFETQYF,TGTGCCAGCAGCTTAGAGCTAGTTCATGTTTTCGAGACCCAGTACTTC
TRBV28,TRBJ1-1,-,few,CASSPDVNTEAFF,TGTGCCAGCAGCCCGGATGTGAACACTGAAGCTTTCTTT
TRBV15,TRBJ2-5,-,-,CATSSPGIETQYF,TGTGCCACCAGCAGCCCCGGGATAGAGACCCAGTACTTC
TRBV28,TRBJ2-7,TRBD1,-,CASRESGGQGSYEQYF,TGTGCCAGCAGGGAATCCGGGGGACAGGGGTCCTACGAGCAGTACTTC
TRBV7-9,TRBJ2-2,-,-,CASSLARGLDTGELFF,TGTGCCAGCAGCTTAGCGCGGGGTTTAGACACCGGGGAGCTGTTTTTT
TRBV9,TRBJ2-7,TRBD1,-,CASSGKRDRGYEQYF,TGTGCCAGCAGCGGAAAACGGGACAGGGGTTACGAGCAGTACTTC
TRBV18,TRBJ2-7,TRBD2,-,CASSLASGLSYEQYF,TGTGCCAGCTCTTTGGCTAGCGGGCTCTCCTACGAGCAGTACTTC
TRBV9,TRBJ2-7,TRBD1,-,CASSPTQGAEQYF,TGTGCCAGCAGCCCAACACAGGGGGCCGAGCAGTACTTC
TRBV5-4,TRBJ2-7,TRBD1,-,CASSWGQGVKSREQYF,TGTGCCAGCAGCTGGGGACAGGGAGTGAAATCGAGGGAGCAGTACTTC
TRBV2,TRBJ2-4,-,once,CASRRDGSLKNIQYF,TGTGCCAGCAGAAGAGACGGCTCCCTTAAAAACATTCAGTACTTC
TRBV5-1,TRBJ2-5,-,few,CASSEPPRGETQYF,TGCGCCAGCAGCGAACCCCCTAGGGGAGAGACCCAGTACTTC
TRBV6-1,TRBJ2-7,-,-,CASVGLSTRYEQYF,TGTGCCAGCGTTGGTCTGTCGACCCGCTACGAGCAGTACTTC
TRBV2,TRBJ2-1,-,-,CASSGFRGNEQFF,TGTGCCAGCAGTGGATTTCGAGGCAATGAGCAGTTCTTC
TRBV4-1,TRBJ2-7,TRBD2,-,CASSRQAGTGGSYEQYF,TGCGCCAGCAGCCGTCAGGCCGGGACGGGGGGATCCTACGAGCAGTACTTC
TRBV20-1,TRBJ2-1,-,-,CSARDRGEQFF,TGCAGTGCTAGAGATCGAGGCGAGCAGTTCTTC
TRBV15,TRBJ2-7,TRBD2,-,CATSRDMREFNEQYF,TGTGCCACCAGCAGAGATATGCGGGAGTTTAACGAGCAGTACTTC